The rows below give T cell receptor beta chains drawn from one sample of a study of type 1 regulatory T cells. TCRdb independently ran MiXCR on the reads; one entry per CDR3 protein. The sample holds approximately 42,000 distinct CDR3 sequences, 12% seen once. No antigen has been assigned to these receptors. The sequenced material came from cultured non-Tr1 T cells, either the whole culture or a sorted T cell fraction (not recorded which). These receptors were obtained from a human donor in good health. Both conserved end residues are part of each CDR3. D genes are given only for firm matches. The size field is filled for only some rows; it gives once, few, many or a size class.

. | TRBJ1-2 | TRBV7-9 | medium-sized | CASSLARGWDGYTF | TGTGCCAGCAGCTTAGCGCGCGGGTGGGATGGCTACACCTTC
TRBD1 | TRBJ2-2 | TRBV5-4 | many | CASSLGTGRPGELFF | TGTGCCAGCAGTTTAGGGACAGGTCGCCCCGGGGAGCTGTTTTTT
TRBD2 | TRBJ2-5 | TRBV7-6 | many | CASSGIAGESLSETQYF | TGTGCCAGCAGCGGAATAGCGGGAGAGTCGTTGTCGGAGACCCAGTACTTC
TRBD1 | TRBJ2-7 | TRBV5-1 | few | CASTLTPGQGGFSEQYF | TGCGCCAGCACACTGACCCCGGGACAGGGGGGTTTTAGCGAGCAGTACTTC
TRBD1 | TRBJ1-1 | TRBV20-1 | many | CSADDPGQRVSTEAFF | TGCAGTGCCGATGATCCGGGACAGAGGGTGAGCACTGAAGCTTTCTTT
. | TRBJ2-1 | TRBV7-3 | many | CASSLGPNNEQFF | TGTGCCAGCAGCTTAGGGCCTAACAATGAGCAGTTCTTC
. | TRBJ2-1 | TRBV7-2 | many | CASSSGPQGYEQFF | TGTGCCAGCAGCTCCGGTCCCCAGGGCTATGAGCAGTTCTTC
. | TRBJ2-7 | TRBV20-1 | many | CSARGGTVDEQYF | TGCAGTGCTAGAGGCGGGACAGTTGACGAGCAGTACTTC
TRBD2 | TRBJ2-7 | TRBV5-1 | many | CASSLGLAGLYEQYF | TGCGCCAGCAGCTTGGGACTAGCGGGCCTCTACGAGCAGTACTTC
. | TRBJ2-7 | TRBV20-1 | . | CSARGPGLEQYF | TGCAGTGCTAGAGGCCCTGGTTTGGAGCAGTACTTC
TRBD2 | TRBJ2-5 | TRBV30 | many | CAWKTSGVSGGTQYF | TGTGCCTGGAAGACTAGCGGAGTCTCGGGAGGGACCCAGTACTTC
. | TRBJ2-1 | TRBV12-3/TRBV12-4 | few | CASLYGYNEQFF | TGTGCCAGCTTATACGGGTACAATGAGCAGTTCTTC
TRBD1 | TRBJ1-1 | TRBV5-1 | medium-sized | CASSIQDRGAPRAFF | TGCGCCAGCAGCATCCAGGACAGGGGGGCTCCGCGAGCTTTCTTT
TRBD1 | TRBJ1-3 | TRBV29-1 | few | CSVGTGLYGNTIYF | TGCAGCGTGGGGACAGGATTGTATGGAAACACCATATATTTT
. | TRBJ2-5 | TRBV18 | many | CASSPPRVETQYF | TGTGCCAGCTCACCACCCAGAGTAGAGACCCAGTACTTC
. | TRBJ1-2 | TRBV7-8 | few | CASSHLDSNYGYTF | TGTGCCAGCAGCCATTTGGACAGTAACTATGGCTACACCTTC
. | TRBJ2-3 | TRBV20-1 | few | CSALTPRESTDTQYF | TGCAGTGCTTTGACCCCAAGGGAAAGCACAGATACGCAGTATTTT
. | TRBJ1-2 | TRBV5-6 | . | CASSGRGGYTF | TGTGCCAGCAGCGGACGTGGTGGCTACACCTTC
TRBD2 | TRBJ2-7 | TRBV7-6 | many | CASSLGGGGNYEQYF | TGTGCCAGCAGCTTGGGCGGGGGGGGAAATTACGAGCAGTACTTC
. | TRBJ1-5 | TRBV18 | few | CASSLALHSNQPQHF | TGTGCCAGCTCATTGGCCCTTCATAGCAATCAGCCCCAGCATTTT
. | TRBJ2-1 | TRBV2 | many | CASSDQTSAQISQQFF | TGTGCCAGCAGTGACCAGACATCCGCGCAGATTTCACAGCAGTTCTTC
. | TRBJ2-1 | TRBV19 | few | CASSIAGYNEQFF | TGTGCCAGTAGTATAGCAGGTTACAATGAGCAGTTCTTC
. | TRBJ2-1 | TRBV5-1 | many | CASSFSLSSYNEQFF | TGCGCCAGCAGCTTCTCGTTAAGCTCCTACAATGAGCAGTTCTTC
TRBD2 | TRBJ2-5 | TRBV7-8 | few | CASSPREGVQEAQYF | TGTGCCAGCAGCCCCCGGGAGGGGGTCCAAGAGGCCCAGTACTTC
. | TRBJ2-4 | TRBV7-2 | many | CASSPGVVDIQYF | TGTGCCAGCAGCCCCGGTGTGGTGGACATTCAGTACTTC
. | TRBJ2-3 | TRBV29-1 | few | CSAWESTDTQYF | TGCAGCGCCTGGGAGAGCACAGATACGCAGTATTTT
. | TRBJ2-1 | TRBV18 | . | CASSPLASGDNEQFF | TGTGCCAGCTCACCATTAGCGAGCGGAGACAATGAGCAGTTCTTC
. | TRBJ2-7 | TRBV2 | few | CASSERTYSYEQYF | TGTGCCAGCAGTGAACGGACCTACTCCTACGAGCAGTACTTC
. | TRBJ2-6 | TRBV15 | few | CATSRDLLTGTGANVLTF | TGTGCCACCAGCAGAGATCTCCTAACAGGGACTGGGGCCAACGTCCTGACTTTC
TRBD2 | TRBJ2-1 | TRBV7-8 | few | CASRPIPSGPYNEQFF | TGTGCCAGCAGACCGATCCCTAGCGGACCCTACAATGAGCAGTTCTTC
. | TRBJ2-7 | TRBV7-9 | many | CASSFVTASYEQYF | TGTGCCAGCAGCTTTGTTACAGCCTCCTACGAGCAGTACTTC
. | TRBJ2-1 | TRBV28 | many | CASSSPAGYNEQFF | TGTGCCAGCAGTTCCCCAGCGGGTTACAATGAGCAGTTCTTC
TRBD2 | TRBJ2-7 | TRBV7-2 | . | CASSPTSGAVQRQYF | TGTGCCAGCAGCCCTACAAGCGGGGCGGTCCAGCGGCAGTACTTC
TRBD2 | TRBJ2-2 | TRBV20-1 | many | CSARRLAGTGELFF | TGCAGTGCTAGGAGGCTAGCGGGGACCGGGGAGCTGTTTTTT
TRBD2 | TRBJ2-7 | TRBV5-1 | many | CASSGTSGSLYEQYF | TGCGCCAGCAGCGGTACTAGCGGGAGTTTATACGAGCAGTACTTC
. | TRBJ1-2 | TRBV7-9 | many | CASSFDDPGYTF | TGTGCCAGCAGCTTCGACGATCCTGGCTACACCTTC
. | TRBJ2-7 | TRBV6-1 | few | CASSGAGPYEQYF | TGTGCCAGCAGTGGAGCGGGCCCCTACGAGCAGTACTTC
. | TRBJ2-7 | TRBV10-3 | many | CAISAFAPGEQYF | TGTGCCATCAGCGCTTTCGCGCCGGGCGAGCAGTACTTC
. | TRBJ2-2 | TRBV24-1 | few | CATSDATVGAGELFF | TGTGCCACCAGTGATGCCACCGTGGGGGCCGGGGAGCTGTTTTTT
. | TRBJ1-1 | TRBV7-6 | many | CASSLVGRDTEAFF | TGTGCCAGCAGCTTAGTTGGCAGGGACACTGAAGCTTTCTTT
. | TRBJ2-1 | TRBV7-3 | medium-sized | CASSLGTVDEQFF | TGTGCCAGCAGCTTAGGGACGGTCGATGAGCAGTTCTTC
. | TRBJ2-7 | TRBV12-3/TRBV12-4 | few | CASSFKITYEQYF | TGTGCCAGCAGTTTCAAGATCACCTACGAGCAGTACTTC
. | TRBJ2-3 | TRBV20-1 | . | CSIRLGAADTQYF | TGCAGTATTCGATTGGGGGCTGCAGATACGCAGTATTTT
. | TRBJ2-4 | TRBV7-9 | many | CASRTGQPGDIQYF | TGTGCCAGCAGAACCGGACAGCCCGGGGACATTCAGTACTTC
. | TRBJ1-1 | TRBV6-5 | . | CASSPYKRNTEAFF | TGTGCCAGCAGTCCCTACAAGCGGAACACTGAAGCTTTCTTT
. | TRBJ1-2 | TRBV28 | many | CASSAPVYGYTF | TGTGCCAGCAGTGCCCCCGTCTATGGCTACACCTTC
TRBD2 | TRBJ2-2 | TRBV30 | . | CAWSPGTSGRELFF | TGTGCCTGGAGTCCTGGGACTAGCGGAAGGGAGCTGTTTTTT
. | TRBJ1-5 | TRBV28 | many | CASSSPGRPNQPQHF | TGTGCCAGCAGTTCCCCGGGACGGCCAAATCAGCCCCAGCATTTT
. | TRBJ2-4 | TRBV18 | many | CASSPPGGKNIQYF | TGTGCCAGCTCACCACCAGGGGGCAAAAACATTCAGTACTTC
. | TRBJ2-3 | TRBV20-1 | . | CSARFSTHTDTQYF | TGCAGTGCTAGATTTTCGACCCACACAGATACGCAGTATTTT
. | TRBJ2-2 | TRBV29-1 | many | CSVVGGPLNTGELFF | TGCAGCGTTGTGGGAGGTCCCCTTAACACCGGGGAGCTGTTTTTT
. | TRBJ2-6 | TRBV27 | . | CASSLSLFSGANVLSF | TGTGCCAGCAGTTTATCCCTCTTCTCTGGGGCCAACGTCCTGTCTTTC
. | TRBJ2-5 | TRBV27 | . | CASRLNTEETQYF | TGTGCCAGCAGGCTGAATACGGAAGAGACCCAGTACTTC